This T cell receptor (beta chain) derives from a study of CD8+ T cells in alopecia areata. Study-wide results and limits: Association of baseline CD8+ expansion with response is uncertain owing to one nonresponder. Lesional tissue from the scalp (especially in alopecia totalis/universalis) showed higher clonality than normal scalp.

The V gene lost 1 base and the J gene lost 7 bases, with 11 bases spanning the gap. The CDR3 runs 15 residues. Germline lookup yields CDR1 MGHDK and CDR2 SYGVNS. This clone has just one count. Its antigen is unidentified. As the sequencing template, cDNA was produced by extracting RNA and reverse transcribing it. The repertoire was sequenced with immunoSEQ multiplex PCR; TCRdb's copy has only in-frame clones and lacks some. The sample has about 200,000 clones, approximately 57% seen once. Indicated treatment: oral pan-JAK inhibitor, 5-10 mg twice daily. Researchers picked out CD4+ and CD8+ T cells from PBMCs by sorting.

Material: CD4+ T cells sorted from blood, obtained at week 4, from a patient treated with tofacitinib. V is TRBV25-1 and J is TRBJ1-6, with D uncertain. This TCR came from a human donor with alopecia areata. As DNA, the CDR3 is TGTGCCAGCAGTGAATTTCTAGGGTCGAATTCACCCCTCCACTTT. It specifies CASSEFLGSNSPLHF.